Listed here is a single T cell receptor (beta chain). Its recognized antigen is unknown. The sample holds no much larger clone one base away, and base qualities are not on file. Inclusive of the bounding cysteine and phenylalanine, the CDR3 is 14 residues long. The kept DNA is CDR3 alone, 42 bases in frame from the first base. CDR1 and CDR2 are read off the germline V gene (reference sequence) as SGHAT and FQDESV. Trimming accounts for 3 bases at V and 7 bases at J, while the number of junction bases matched to no gene is 8. The collaborating institutions used their own protocols to collect whole blood in K2EDTA tubes. For TCRbeta analysis, collaborator samples were shipped as frozen whole blood, as isolated PBMCs, or as DNA extracted from either sample type. The record originates from a study of blood T cell repertoires in COVID-19 (dated by TCRdb to the early 2020s). As for the study more broadly: Collaborator samples came from the United States, Italy and Spain and covered acute and convalescent phases of COVID-19. HLA class I and class II types, where available, came from metadata supplied by the sample provider rather than from assay-based typing. A de-identified subject ID, COVID-19 status, age in years and sex were almost always included in the sample metadata. The material from the prospective study consisted of cDNA or gDNA derived from T cells, B-cell-depleted T cells, or PBMCs. The samples were drawn from two sources: the first 160 participants of the ongoing ImmuneRACE study, and about 1,300 subjects contributed by 6 global collaborators. The dataset comprised deeply sampled blood TCRbeta repertoires from subjects exposed to, actively infected with, or recovered from COVID-19. The repertoires were released in a freely available public database intended as a resource for research on the immune response to SARS-CoV-2. On the study overall, not on this receptor specifically: The amount of clinical and demographic metadata varied by source and participant and was provided uncurated.

TCRbeta CDR3 regions were amplified from genomic DNA using the immunoSEQ Assay, a bias-controlled multiplex PCR. As for the original processing: The number of nucleated cells in each sample was estimated from the amplification of reference gene primers within the assay. Sequence reads were collapsed and filtered to measure the absolute abundance of every unique TCRbeta CDR3 rearrangement. For each sample, productive Simpson clonality was calculated as the square root of Simpson's diversity index over productive rearrangements. This is the immuneACCESS table as TCRdb keeps it, with only in-frame sequences that have V and J called. A part of the clones is gone; compared with another copy, unresolved V genes explain less than half, and the rest is unexplained. Clone size and V and J calls were adopted from that table, with D and trimming inferred from the DNA. The sample includes around 700,000 clones, with over 80% observed a single time. Under 0.3% of the sample is held by the ten biggest clonotypes.

This chain joins TRBV11-1 to TRBJ1-1, and TRBD1 matches 7 of the central bases. This TCR derives from a woman younger than 35 with acute or convalescent COVID-19. What was sequenced was peripheral blood. The sequenced DNA is TGTGCCAGCAGCTTCCGGACAGGAAGAAGTGAAGCTTTCTTT. This encodes CASSFRTGRSEAFF. The full variable domain, completed from the reference TRBV11-1 and TRBJ1-1 proteins outside the CDR3, reads EAEVAQSPRYKITEKSQAVAFWCDPISGHATLYWYRQILGQGPELLVQFQDESVVDDSQLPKDRFSAERLKGVDSTLKIQPAELGDSAMYLCASSFRTGRSEAFFGQGTRLTVV.